Listed here are 8 T cell receptor beta chains from one sample, sequenced in a study of neoadjuvant anti-PD-1 for oral cavity cancer. TCRdb's copy holds only in-frame clones and misses some; the assay was immunoSEQ multiplex PCR. The data show 35,000 to 40,000 clones, roughly 35% seen once. Time point in this sample: after neoadjuvant nivolumab, at surgical resection. The specimen was tumor tissue, collected after nivolumab (anti-PD-1) treatment. The source is a person aged 35-79 years with oral cavity squamous cell carcinoma.

The V gene is TRBV11-2, the J gene TRBJ2-7; 10 bases line up with TRBD1. With 1 base clipped from V and 3 bases from J, the junction kept 6 bases outside the gene matches. The CDR3 length is 16 residues. The germline V gene encodes CDR1 SGHAT and CDR2 FQNNGV. The CDR3, as DNA: TGTGCCAGCAGCTTAGGCGGGACAGGGGTCCACTACGAGCAGTACTTC. It translates to CASSLGGTGVHYEQYF. The complete variable domain, with remaining parts taken from reference TRBV11-2 and TRBJ2-7, reads EAGVAQSPRYKIIEKRQSVAFWCNPISGHATLYWYQQILGQGPKLLIQFQNNGVVDDSQLPKDRFSAERLKGVDSTLKIQPAKLEDSAVYLCASSLGGTGVHYEQYFGPGTRLTVT.

V is TRBV7-9 and J is TRBJ1-5; D possibly corresponds to TRBD1 (6 bases). The CDR3 is 14 residues long. Germline values: CDR1 SEHNR, CDR2 FQNEAQ (reference sequence). Trimming took 8 bases from V and 4 from J, leaving 15 bases between them. The CDR3 sequence: CASGTGILNQPQHF. CDR3 coding DNA: TGTGCCAGCGGTACAGGGATTTTGAATCAGCCCCAGCATTTT. Full variable domain (remainder filled in from reference TRBV7-9 and TRBJ1-5): DTGVSQNPRHKITKRGQNVTFRCDPISEHNRLYWYRQTLGQGPEFLTYFQNEAQLEKSRLLSDRFSAERPKGSFSTLEIQRTEQGDSAMYLCASGTGILNQPQHFGDGTRLSIL.

This clone was detected many times. The chain carries TRBV7-2 and TRBJ1-2, with D possibly TRBD1 on 5 matching bases. This CDR3 comprises 15 residues. Germline CDR1 is SGHTA and CDR2 is FQGNSA. Deletions cut 5 bases from V and 7 bases from J, with 20 bases between. CDR3 nucleotides: TGTGCCAGCAGCAGCCGGGACCCTAAAGGCAGTGGCTACACCTTC. Translated, it gives CASSSRDPKGSGYTF. Variable domain in full (rest from reference TRBV7-2 and TRBJ1-2): GAGVSQSPSNKVTEKGKDVELRCDPISGHTALYWYRQSLGQGLEFLIYFQGNSAPDKSGLPSDRFSAERTGGSVSTLTIQRTQQEDSAVYLCASSSRDPKGSGYTFGSGTRLTVV.

V gene TRBV7-3 combines with J gene TRBJ1-1; D perhaps matches TRBD1 (5 bases). V shed 2 bases and J shed 5 bases, with 12 bases lying between them. Germline V gene data show CDR1 as SGHTA and CDR2 as FQGTGA. There are 14 residues in the CDR3. The CDR3 is CASSLRGYGTEAFF. The CDR3 DNA is TGTGCCAGCAGCTTACGGGGGTATGGGACTGAAGCTTTCTTT.

This clone has a handful of counts. The rearrangement joins TRBV6-6 to TRBJ1-5, with 7 bases matching TRBD1. The V and J ends lost 2 bases and 7 bases, in that order; junction bases with no gene match: 8. The germline gives CDR1 MNHNY, CDR2 SVGAGI (reference sequence). This CDR3 has 15 amino acids. The CDR3 loop is CASSYEGQYGQPQHF. CDR3 coding DNA: TGTGCCAGCAGTTACGAGGGACAGTACGGACAGCCCCAGCATTTT.

Only a few counts were recorded for this clone. Germline and junction disagree at one end, which may indicate a read error. This chain uses TRBV4-1 with TRBJ2-4; D assignment may be TRBD1 or TRBD2 (5 bases each). Germline CDR1 is MGHRA and CDR2 is YSYEKL. This CDR3 contains 12 residues. CDR3 nucleotide sequence: TGCGCCAGCAGCCCCGGGGCCCCCGGATTACACTTC. It encodes CASSPGAPGLHF.

This clone was observed at least ten times. The chain uses TRBV18 and TRBJ1-1; possibly TRBD1 for D (5 bases). The V gene's germline CDR1 is KGHSH and CDR2 LQKENI. Between the trimmed V and J ends, which lost 3 bases and 3 bases, there was a span of 11 bases. This CDR3 is 14 amino acids long. The CDR3 protein is CASSPGGEDTEAFF. The CDR3 nucleotides read TGTGCCAGCTCACCGGGGGGAGAGGACACTGAAGCTTTCTTT.

This clone was detected only a few times. In DNA, the CDR3 is TGTGCCAGTCCCCCTAGGTCGTGTGAAAAGCTGGTCCTGACTTTC. Encoded protein: CASPPRSCEKLVLTF. The chain links TRBV19 to TRBJ2-6; D is unclear. V was trimmed by 8 bases and J by 13 bases, leaving 24 bases between them. CDR1 LNHDA and CDR2 SQIVND come from the germline V gene (reference sequence). The CDR3 totals 15 residues.